This T cell receptor (beta chain) was found in a study of patients and donors after allogeneic stem cell transplantation. From the RT-PCR reads, TCRdb called clonotypes with MiXCR, one entry per CDR3 protein. The sample lists approximately 200,000 distinct CDR3 sequences, more than 35% occurring once. This CDR3 region has 17 residues. After removal of 0 bases from V and 5 bases from J, the junction contained 8 bases not matched to a gene. The germline V gene encodes CDR1 SGDLS and CDR2 YYNGEE. This chain connects TRBV9 to TRBJ2-3; 11 bases match TRBD2. The material sequenced was blood, either unsorted or a sorted T cell fraction (not recorded which). This sequence was found in a human donor who was either an allogeneic HSCT recipient or a stem cell or donor lymphocyte infusion donor (not recorded which). It is not recorded whose cells these are; they may come from a transplant donor. As DNA, the CDR3 is TGTGCCAGCAGCGTAGAGGGGCGACTAGCGGGACGAGATACGCAGTATTTT. Amino acids: CASSVEGRLAGRDTQYF.